The T cell receptor beta chain described here comes from a study of blood T cell repertoires in COVID-19. Sequenced by immunoSEQ multiplex PCR; TCRdb stores in-frame clones only, minus some. Counted here are around 310,000 clones, 89% occurring once; the ten biggest clones make up around 12%. This clonotype was obtained from a woman aged 55-69 years with acute or convalescent COVID-19. Sequencing was performed on peripheral blood.

The CDR3 protein is CASSQGRSSNQPQHF. CDR3 DNA: TGTGCCAGCAGCCAAGGGAGATCTAGCAATCAGCCCCAGCATTTT. V and J are TRBV3-1 (or the pseudogene TRBV3-2) and TRBJ1-5; no definite D call. Germline assignment: CDR1 LGHDT and CDR2 YNNKEL (reference sequence). The CDR3 covers 15 residues. V dropped 1 base and J dropped 0 bases, with 7 bases sitting between them.